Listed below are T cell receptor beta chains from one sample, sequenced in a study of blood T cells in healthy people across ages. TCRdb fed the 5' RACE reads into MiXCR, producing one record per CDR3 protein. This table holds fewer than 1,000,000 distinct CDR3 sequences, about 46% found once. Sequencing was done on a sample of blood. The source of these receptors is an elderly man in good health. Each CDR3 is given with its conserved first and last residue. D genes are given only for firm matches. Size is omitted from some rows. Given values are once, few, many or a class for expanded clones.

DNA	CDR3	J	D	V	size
TGTGCCAGCAGCCCCGACACTGGGGCCAACGTCCTGACTTTC	CASSPDTGANVLTF	TRBJ2-6	-	TRBV13	-
TGTACCAGCAGTTTCTCCCAAGCGGGAGGGGTGGAGACCCAGTACTTC	CTSSFSQAGGVETQYF	TRBJ2-5	TRBD2	TRBV28	-
TGTGCCAGCAGCTTACCCGGACTAGCGGGAGATATAGATACGCAGTATTTT	CASSLPGLAGDIDTQYF	TRBJ2-3	TRBD2	TRBV7-9	few
TGCGCCAGCAGCCCGGAGGGGGCCCAATCTGGTGGCTACACCTTC	CASSPEGAQSGGYTF	TRBJ1-2	TRBD1	TRBV5-1	-
TGTGCCAGCAGCCCGGGGGGAATAGCGGGAGAGGTCTACAATGAGCAGTTCTTC	CASSPGGIAGEVYNEQFF	TRBJ2-1	TRBD2	TRBV9	few
TGCGCCAGCAGCGTGGACAACCAAGAGACCCAGTACTTC	CASSVDNQETQYF	TRBJ2-5	-	TRBV5-1	-
TGCAGCGTTGAAAACCCCCGCGAGCAGTTCTTC	CSVENPREQFF	TRBJ2-1	-	TRBV29-1	-
TGTGCCAGCAGCTATGGTACGGAGGGACCTTACGAGCAGTACTTC	CASSYGTEGPYEQYF	TRBJ2-7	-	TRBV11-1	few
TGTGCCATCAGTGCCAGGGGGCAGGGGACTGAAGCTTTCTTT	CAISARGQGTEAFF	TRBJ1-1	TRBD1	TRBV10-3	few
TGTGCCAGCTGCGCCGGGACCGGTGAAGCTTTCTTT	CASCAGTGEAFF	TRBJ1-1	-	TRBV27	-
TGCAGTGCCGAACCTAGCGGGAGGGCGGGGAATGGGCAGTTCTTC	CSAEPSGRAGNGQFF	TRBJ2-1	TRBD2	TRBV20-1	-
TGTGCCAGCAGCTTATCGGGACTAGCGAGCACAGATACGCAGTATTTT	CASSLSGLASTDTQYF	TRBJ2-3	TRBD2	TRBV7-3	-
TGTGCCAGCAGCCAAGGACTCCAGCTCTACGAGCAGTACTTC	CASSQGLQLYEQYF	TRBJ2-7	-	TRBV3-1	-
TGCAGCACCGGGACAGCCTACGAGCAGTACTTC	CSTGTAYEQYF	TRBJ2-7	TRBD1	TRBV20-1	few
TGCGCCAGCAGCTTGGGGCAGGGGGCTGAAGAGCAGTACTTC	CASSLGQGAEEQYF	TRBJ2-5	TRBD1	TRBV5-1	-
TGTGCCAGCAGCTCCGGGACCCTAAGCTCCTACGAGCAGTACTTC	CASSSGTLSSYEQYF	TRBJ2-7	-	TRBV28	few
TGCAGCGTCCGCTACTTAGACAGGGACTATGGCTACACCTTC	CSVRYLDRDYGYTF	TRBJ1-2	TRBD1	TRBV29-1	few
TGTGCCAGCAGAACTGGACGGTCAGATACGCAGTATTTT	CASRTGRSDTQYF	TRBJ2-3	-	TRBV6-2/TRBV6-3	-
TGTGCCAGCAGCCCTCCCCCGCGGGGTGTGTTCTACGAGCAGTACTTC	CASSPPPRGVFYEQYF	TRBJ2-7	-	TRBV7-2	-
TGTGCCAGCGGTCTTTACGAGCAGTACTTC	CASGLYEQYF	TRBJ2-7	-	TRBV6-2/TRBV6-3	few
TGCGCCAGCGCCGGGTTCGACGAGCAGTACTTC	CASAGFDEQYF	TRBJ2-7	-	TRBV10-2	-
TGCAGTGCCCTCTCGGGGTCTGTCAGCAATGAGCAGTTCTTC	CSALSGSVSNEQFF	TRBJ2-1	-	TRBV20-1	few
TGCAGCGTTGCTCCGGAGGGTGAAAAACTGTTTTTT	CSVAPEGEKLFF	TRBJ1-4	-	TRBV29-1	-
TGTGCCAGCAGTGCCGGGGGGGGGGCGAATCAGCCCCAGCATTTT	CASSAGGGANQPQHF	TRBJ1-5	-	TRBV6-1	-
TGCGCCAGCAGCCAGCGTCCCCTGCGCCTCAAAGAGACCCAGTACTTC	CASSQRPLRLKETQYF	TRBJ2-5	-	TRBV4-1	few
TGCGCCAGCAGCTTAACAAAGGGACTAGCGGGTAGTGAGCAGTTCTTC	CASSLTKGLAGSEQFF	TRBJ2-1	TRBD2	TRBV5-1	few
TGCAGTGCTAGACGATCCGAACAGCTCAATGAGCAGTTCTTC	CSARRSEQLNEQFF	TRBJ2-1	-	TRBV20-1	-
TGTGCCAGCAGCCCCTTCGGGTTGGGTACGTCATACTACGAGCAGTACTTC	CASSPFGLGTSYYEQYF	TRBJ2-7	-	TRBV28	many
TGTGCCAGCAGTTATAGCGACAGGGGGAAGGTTCAGTACTTC	CASSYSDRGKVQYF	TRBJ2-4	TRBD1	TRBV6-5	-
TGTGCCAGCAGCTTAGGGGTTAGGTCCACAGATACGCAGTATTTT	CASSLGVRSTDTQYF	TRBJ2-3	-	TRBV7-2	few
TGTGCCAGCAGTTTGGGAGTCGGGGGGGATCAAGAGACCCAGTACTTC	CASSLGVGGDQETQYF	TRBJ2-5	TRBD2	TRBV28	-
TGCAGCGTTCCCCCTAGCGGCTCCTACAATGAGCAGTACTTC	CSVPPSGSYNEQYF	TRBJ2-7	TRBD2	TRBV29-1	-
TGCAGCGTTGAGGCTAGCGGGAGATTCAGCACAGATACGCAGTATTTT	CSVEASGRFSTDTQYF	TRBJ2-3	TRBD2	TRBV29-1	many
TGTGCCAGCAGCTTGGAAGGGTGGAGGGACTACAATGAGCAGTACTTC	CASSLEGWRDYNEQYF	TRBJ2-7	TRBD2	TRBV5-6	-
TGCAGTGCTGGGCAAGGACACTCCTACAATGAGCAGTACTTC	CSAGQGHSYNEQYF	TRBJ2-7	-	TRBV20-1	-
TGTGCCAGCAGGGATCCCCCCGGGGAGCTGTTTTTT	CASRDPPGELFF	TRBJ2-2	-	TRBV28	-
TGTGCCAGCAGTCAGATAGCGGGAGCTCCTGAGCAGTTCTTC	CASSQIAGAPEQFF	TRBJ2-1	TRBD2	TRBV9	few
TGTGCCACCAGCAAAAGTCGGGCTAGCAGCACAGATACGCAGTATTTT	CATSKSRASSTDTQYF	TRBJ2-3	-	TRBV15	-
TGTGCCAGCAGTCCAGGCTCGGCCTACGAGCAGTACTTC	CASSPGSAYEQYF	TRBJ2-7	-	TRBV27	many
TGTGCCAGCAGGGATACGGGACTAGCGGGAGCGGAGACCCAGTACTTC	CASRDTGLAGAETQYF	TRBJ2-5	TRBD2	TRBV6-2/TRBV6-3	-
TGCAGTGCTAGAGCTCTGTCAGCGGGCACCCAAGAGACCCAGTACTTC	CSARALSAGTQETQYF	TRBJ2-5	-	TRBV20-1	-
TGTGCCAGCAGCTTAGGGTCAGGGGGATACTACGAGCAGTACTTC	CASSLGSGGYYEQYF	TRBJ2-7	TRBD1	TRBV11-2	-
TGTGCCAGCGGTCTTGGGGAAAAACTGTTTTTT	CASGLGEKLFF	TRBJ1-4	-	TRBV12-3/TRBV12-4	-
TGTGCCAACCCGACTTACCCGAACTACGAGCAGTACTTC	CANPTYPNYEQYF	TRBJ2-7	-	TRBV28	-
TGCAGTGCTAGGCGAGGGGGGGAGGACTACGAGCAGTACTTC	CSARRGGEDYEQYF	TRBJ2-7	-	TRBV20-1	few
TGTGCCAGTTTAAGCGGGGGGCCTTCCTACAATGAGCAGTTCTTC	CASLSGGPSYNEQFF	TRBJ2-1	TRBD2	TRBV6-1	-
TGCAGCTTCCGGGACACCTACAATGAGCAGTTCTTC	CSFRDTYNEQFF	TRBJ2-1	-	TRBV29-1	-
TGCAGCGTTGGGGACCGACAAATCTATGGCTACACCTTC	CSVGDRQIYGYTF	TRBJ1-2	-	TRBV29-1	-